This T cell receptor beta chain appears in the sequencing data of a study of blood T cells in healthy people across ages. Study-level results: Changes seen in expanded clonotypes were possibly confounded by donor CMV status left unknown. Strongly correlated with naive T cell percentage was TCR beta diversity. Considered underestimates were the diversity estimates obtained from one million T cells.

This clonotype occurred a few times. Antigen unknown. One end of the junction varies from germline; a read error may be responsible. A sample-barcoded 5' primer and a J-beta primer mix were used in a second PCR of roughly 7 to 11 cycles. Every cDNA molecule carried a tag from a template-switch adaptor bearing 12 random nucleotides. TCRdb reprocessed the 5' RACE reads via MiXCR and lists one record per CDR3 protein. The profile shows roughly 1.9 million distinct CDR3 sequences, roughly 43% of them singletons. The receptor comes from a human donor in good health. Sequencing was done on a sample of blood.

This chain's CDR3 is CASRRGNYSYTF. The CDR3 nucleotides are TGTGCCAGCAGGCGCGGAAACTATAGCTACACCTTC. The chain has TRBV6-5 and TRBJ1-2, with D uncertain. Germline V gene sequence: CDR1 MNHEY, CDR2 SVGAGI. The CDR3 extends over 12 amino acids.